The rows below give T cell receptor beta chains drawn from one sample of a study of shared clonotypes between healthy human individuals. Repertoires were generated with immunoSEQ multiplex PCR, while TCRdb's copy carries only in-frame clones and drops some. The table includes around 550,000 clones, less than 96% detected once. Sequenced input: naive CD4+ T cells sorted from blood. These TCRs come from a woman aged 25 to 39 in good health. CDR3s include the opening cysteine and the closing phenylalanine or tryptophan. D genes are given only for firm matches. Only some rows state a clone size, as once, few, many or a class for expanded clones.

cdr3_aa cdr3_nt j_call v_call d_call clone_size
CASSRILATTYEQYF TGTGCCAGCAGCCGAATACTAGCGACCACCTACGAGCAGTACTTC TRBJ2-7 TRBV27 TRBD2 once
CASSLAGAVEKLFF TGCGCCAGCAGCTTGGCTGGGGCAGTTGAAAAACTGTTTTTT TRBJ1-4 TRBV5-1 - -
CASRLDRVYGYTF TGTGCCAGCAGGCTGGACAGGGTCTATGGCTACACCTTC TRBJ1-2 TRBV6-5 TRBD1 -
CASSRIDLSGNTIYF TGCGCCAGCAGCAGGATAGATCTCTCTGGAAACACCATATATTTT TRBJ1-3 TRBV4-1 - -
CASSSVIRAPNYGYTF TGTGCCAGCAGTTCGGTTATCAGGGCCCCTAACTATGGCTACACCTTC TRBJ1-2 TRBV5-6 - -
CASSLALASGIAEQFF TGTGCCAGCAGCTTAGCATTGGCTAGCGGTATTGCCGAGCAGTTCTTC TRBJ2-1 TRBV7-8 TRBD2 -
CSERSNYGYTF TGCAGCGAACGGAGTAACTATGGCTACACCTTC TRBJ1-2 TRBV29-1 - -
CASSLWTSGSDEQYF TGTGCCAGCAGCTTATGGACTAGCGGCTCGGACGAGCAGTACTTC TRBJ2-7 TRBV7-3 TRBD2 -
CASSGQGNINQPQHF TGTGCCAGCAGCGGACAGGGGAATATCAATCAGCCCCAGCATTTT TRBJ1-5 TRBV6-1 TRBD1 once
CASSPDFPRNEQFF TGTGCCAGCAGCCCGGACTTCCCTCGCAATGAGCAGTTCTTC TRBJ2-1 TRBV25-1 - -
CASQGGGYGYTF TGTGCCAGCCAGGGCGGAGGCTATGGCTACACCTTC TRBJ1-2 TRBV6-6 - -
CASSLLSGLGTDTQYF TGTGCCAGCAGCCTGCTTAGCGGGCTGGGCACAGATACGCAGTATTTT TRBJ2-3 TRBV7-2 TRBD2 -
CASSPIPGQGNEQFF TGTGCCAGCAGCCCCATTCCGGGACAGGGCAATGAGCAGTTCTTC TRBJ2-1 TRBV11-2 TRBD1 -
CASSKGDFTGEQFF TGTGCCAGCAGCAAGGGGGACTTTACGGGTGAGCAGTTCTTC TRBJ2-1 TRBV11-2 - once
CAWSASQAFQPQHF TGTGCCTGGAGCGCATCGCAAGCGTTTCAGCCCCAGCATTTT TRBJ1-5 TRBV30 - few
CASSLRGPPTDTQYF TGTGCCAGCAGCTTAAGGGGGCCCCCCACAGATACGCAGTATTTT TRBJ2-3 TRBV11-2 TRBD1 -
CASSSGRNTNEKLFF TGCGCCAGCAGCTCCGGACGGAACACTAATGAAAAACTGTTTTTT TRBJ1-4 TRBV5-1 - -
CASSLEPAPGSTDTQYF TGCGCCAGCAGCCTCGAGCCGGCCCCGGGGAGCACAGATACGCAGTATTTT TRBJ2-3 TRBV4-1 - -
CASSLGQGVNSPLHF TGTGCCAGCAGCTTAGGACAGGGGGTTAATTCACCCCTCCACTTT TRBJ1-6 TRBV5-4 TRBD1 -
CAWSRWEGQAEQFF TGTGCCTGGAGTAGGTGGGAGGGCCAAGCTGAGCAGTTCTTC TRBJ2-1 TRBV30 TRBD2 -
CASSYIQGAVSDQPQHF TGTGCCAGCAGCTATATACAGGGGGCCGTTTCTGATCAGCCCCAGCATTTT TRBJ1-5 TRBV7-8 TRBD1 -